This T cell receptor beta chain emerged from a study of blood T cell repertoires in COVID-19. Unmatched junction bases numbered 2, after V lost 1 base and J lost 6 bases. Germline V gene sequence: CDR1 LGHNA, CDR2 YNFKEQ. This CDR3 has 14 amino acids. Assay used: immunoSEQ multiplex PCR; TCRdb lists only in-frame clones, some missing. The sample yields around 75,000 clones, roughly 80% seen once. The source is a man aged 45-65 years with COVID-19, enrolled during active disease. V gene TRBV4-2 combines with J gene TRBJ1-2; 10 bases are shared with TRBD1. Sequencing was done on a sample of peripheral blood. The CDR3, as DNA: TGTGCCAGCAGCCAAGTTGGACAGGGGGATGGCTACACCTTC. This codes for CASSQVGQGDGYTF.